Each of the 6 T cell receptor beta chains below was sequenced from the same sample in a study of long-term antiretroviral therapy in people with HIV. Researchers report immunoSEQ v3.0 was run at survey level. The assay was immunoSEQ multiplex PCR, and TCRdb's table has in-frame clones only and misses some. In the table there are 20,000 to 25,000 clones, around 80% of which are singletons. The source material was unsorted PBMCs, sampled 1.9 years after starting antiretroviral therapy. The receptors come from a woman aged 45 to 65 with HIV.

CDR3 sequence reads: CASSLEVADNEQFF. In DNA form, the CDR3 reads TGTGCCAGCAGCTTGGAGGTCGCAGACAATGAGCAGTTCTTC. The chain recombines TRBV5-4 with TRBJ2-1, with D unresolved. This CDR3 is built from 14 residues. V was cut by 0 bases and J by 5 bases, with 9 bases left in between. Germline assignment: CDR1 SGHNT and CDR2 YYREEE (reference sequence).

This chain connects TRBV19 to TRBJ2-7; either TRBD1 or TRBD2 may supply D (5 bases each). Trimming removed 8 bases at V and 5 bases at J, with 25 bases between. CDR3 length: 16 amino acids. Germline loops: CDR1 LNHDA, CDR2 SQIVND (reference sequence). The CDR3 coding sequence is TGTGCCAGTGGGGGATCTACCGGCGGAGTCAAACACGAGCAGTACTTC. Its protein is CASGGSTGGVKHEQYF.

This clone has only a few counts. The genes are TRBV7-6 and TRBJ2-7; 9 bases match TRBD2. The V gene end was trimmed by 2 bases and the J gene end by 5 bases; junction bases not matched to a gene: 10. The CDR3 is 16 amino acids. Germline CDR1 and CDR2: SGHVS and FNYEAQ. For the CDR3, the DNA is TGTGCCAGCAGCTTACGAGGAGCGGGGGGCCCCGACGAGCAGTACTTC. Amino acids: CASSLRGAGGPDEQYF.

This chain links TRBV28 with TRBJ1-6; TRBD1 aligns across 7 bases. This CDR3 region has 16 residues. Trimming took 2 bases from V and 8 from J; bases not matched to a gene: 9. Germline CDR1 MDHEN, CDR2 SYDVKM. For the CDR3, the DNA is TGTGCCAGCAGTTTAGACCCGACAGGGCATGATTCACCCCTCCACTTT. Protein product: CASSLDPTGHDSPLHF.

The chain combines TRBV28 with TRBJ1-1; D is unresolved. With 4 bases removed from V and 0 bases from J, the gap between germline ends came to 9 bases. The CDR3 totals 14 residues. The germline gives CDR1 MDHEN, CDR2 SYDVKM. In nucleotides, the CDR3 is TGTGCCAGCAGTTCCCGGAGCATGAACACTGAAGCTTTCTTT. Its protein is CASSSRSMNTEAFF.

V and J are TRBV10-3 and TRBJ2-2; TRBD2 aligns across 8 bases. CDR1 is ENHRY and CDR2 is SYGVKD in the germline V gene. J was trimmed by 0 bases and V by 11 bases; bases with no gene match: 5. CDR3 length equals 14 residues. Written as DNA, the CDR3 is TGTGCCGCGAAAGCGGGGGCGAACACCGGGGAGCTGTTTTTT. Translating it yields CAAKAGANTGELFF.